The T cell receptor beta chain under discussion was sequenced for a study of blood T cell repertoires in COVID-19. Assay: immunoSEQ multiplex PCR; the TCRdb copy retains only in-frame clones and omits some. The sample records hundreds of thousands of clones, 70% to 90% being singletons. This sequence was found in a man over 45 with active or convalescent COVID-19. Sequences were obtained from peripheral blood.

CDR3 residues: CASSIETGSAPFF. Written as DNA, the CDR3 is TGTGCCAGTAGTATAGAAACAGGGTCGGCCCCGTTCTTC. This chain uses TRBV19 with TRBJ2-1; D perhaps matches TRBD1 (6 bases). With 0 bases removed from V and 15 bases from J, the gap between germline ends came to 15 bases. Per the germline V gene, CDR1 is LNHDA and CDR2 is SQIVND (reference sequence). This CDR3 spans 13 amino acids.